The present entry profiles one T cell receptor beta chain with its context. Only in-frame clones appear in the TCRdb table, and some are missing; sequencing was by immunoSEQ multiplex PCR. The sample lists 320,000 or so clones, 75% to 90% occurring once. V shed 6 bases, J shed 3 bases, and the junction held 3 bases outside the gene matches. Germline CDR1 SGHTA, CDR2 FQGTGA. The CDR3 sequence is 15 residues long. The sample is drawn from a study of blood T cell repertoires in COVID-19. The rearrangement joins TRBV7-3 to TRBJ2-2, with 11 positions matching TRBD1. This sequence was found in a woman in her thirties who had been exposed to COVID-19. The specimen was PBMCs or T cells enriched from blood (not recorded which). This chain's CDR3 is CASSPDRGHTGELFF. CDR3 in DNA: TGTGCCAGCAGTCCGGACAGGGGGCACACCGGGGAGCTGTTTTTT.